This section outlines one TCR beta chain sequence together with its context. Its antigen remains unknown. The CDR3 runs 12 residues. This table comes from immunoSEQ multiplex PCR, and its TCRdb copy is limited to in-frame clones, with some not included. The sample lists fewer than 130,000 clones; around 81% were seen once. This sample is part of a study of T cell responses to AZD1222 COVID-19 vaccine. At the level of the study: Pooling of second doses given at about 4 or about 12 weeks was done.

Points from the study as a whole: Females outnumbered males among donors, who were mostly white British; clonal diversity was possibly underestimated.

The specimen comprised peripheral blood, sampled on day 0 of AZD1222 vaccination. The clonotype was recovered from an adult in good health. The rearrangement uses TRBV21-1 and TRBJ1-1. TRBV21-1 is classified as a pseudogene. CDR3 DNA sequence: TGTGCCAGCACCCAAGAGGTGCCCGGGGGTTTCTTT. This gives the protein CASTQEVPGGFF.